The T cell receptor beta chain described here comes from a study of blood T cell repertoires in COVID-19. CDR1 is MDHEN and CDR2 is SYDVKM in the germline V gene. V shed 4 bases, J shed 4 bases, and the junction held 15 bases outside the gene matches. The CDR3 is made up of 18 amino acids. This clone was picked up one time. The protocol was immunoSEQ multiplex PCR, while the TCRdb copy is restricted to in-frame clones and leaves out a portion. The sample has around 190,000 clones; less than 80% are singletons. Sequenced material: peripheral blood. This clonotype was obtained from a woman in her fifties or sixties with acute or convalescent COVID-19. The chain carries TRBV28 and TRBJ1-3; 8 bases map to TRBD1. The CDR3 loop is CASSSRDRTVSEGNTIYF. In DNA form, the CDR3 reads TGTGCCAGCAGTTCCCGGGACAGGACGGTCTCCGAGGGAAACACCATATATTTT.